Below are 29 T cell receptor beta chains sequenced from a single sample in a study of blood T cell repertoires in COVID-19. The table came from immunoSEQ multiplex PCR; TCRdb's copy has only in-frame clones and leaves some out. The sample has about 88,000 clones, about 87% seen once. Sequenced material: peripheral blood. Receptors originate from an older man with acute or convalescent COVID-19.

This chain links TRBV6-1 with TRBJ1-1; tentatively, D is TRBD1 (5 bases). V gave up 0 bases and J gave up 11 bases, with 13 bases separating them. Germline CDR1 and CDR2: MNHNS and SASEGT. This CDR3 region has 13 residues. The CDR3 DNA reads TGTGCCAGCAGTGAAGCCCCAGGGAAGGAGGCTTTCTTT. It specifies CASSEAPGKEAFF.

The chain recombines TRBV6-5 with TRBJ2-3, with D tentatively TRBD2 (6 bases). CDR3 length: 15 amino acids. V lost 6 bases, J lost 2 bases, and 15 bases lay in between. Germline V lookup: CDR1 MNHEY, CDR2 SVGAGI. CDR3 DNA: TGTGCCAGCAGGGGAGGAGGGCCACCCACAGATACGCAGTATTTT. Its protein product is CASRGGGPPTDTQYF.

In its sample, this clone was seen once. This chain uses TRBV27 with TRBJ1-3; D is perhaps TRBD1 (6 bases). There are 14 residues in the CDR3. Looked up from germline, CDR1 is MNHEY and CDR2 is SMNVEV (reference sequence). Trimming pared 3 bases from V and 4 bases from J, leaving 10 bases between. The CDR3 region has the DNA TGTGCCAGCAGTTTGTCCAGGGGAGGAAACACCATATATTTT. This codes for CASSLSRGGNTIYF.

Worth noting for this clone: Other DNA sequences in this sample translate to the same CDR3. The V gene is TRBV28, the J gene TRBJ2-1; 11 bases agree with TRBD2. The germline V gene encodes CDR1 MDHEN and CDR2 SYDVKM. Trimming at V came to 5 bases and at J to 5 bases, leaving 5 bases not matched to a gene. The CDR3 has 15 amino acids. CDR3 loop: CASSLLAGGNNEQFF. For the CDR3, the DNA is TGTGCCAGCAGTCTTCTAGCGGGAGGTAACAATGAGCAGTTCTTC.

The V gene is TRBV6-5, the J gene TRBJ1-4; TRBD1 matches at 8 bases. Germline V gene lookup returns CDR1 MNHEY and CDR2 SVGAGI. The CDR3 has 14 residues. The trim removed 6 bases at V and 7 bases at J, leaving 7 bases unmatched. The CDR3: CASSWTGQGEKLFF. The DNA of the CDR3 is TGTGCCAGCAGCTGGACAGGGCAGGGTGAAAAACTGTTTTTT.

The V and J genes are TRBV5-1 and TRBJ1-2, with D possibly TRBD1 on 5 matching bases. The CDR3 is 13 residues long. The V end lost 3 bases, the J end lost 1 base, and 7 bases lay between the germline ends. Germline loops: CDR1 SGHRS, CDR2 YFSETQ. The CDR3 protein is CASSSDNNYGYTF. CDR3 sequence (DNA): TGCGCCAGCAGCTCGGACAATAACTATGGCTACACCTTC.

This rearrangement joins TRBV7-2 to TRBJ1-5, with D unresolved. The CDR3 runs 15 residues. Trimming removed 2 bases from V and 7 bases from J, with 15 bases in between. CDR1 SGHTA and CDR2 FQGNSA come from the germline V gene. The chain's CDR3 is CASSLTTGVWQPQHF. As DNA, the CDR3 is TGTGCCAGCAGCTTAACCACCGGGGTGTGGCAGCCCCAGCATTTT.

V and J are TRBV20-1 and TRBJ2-3; maybe TRBD2 (6 bases). V was cut by 5 bases and J by 7 bases, with 7 bases left in between. Germline CDR1 reads DFQATT; CDR2 reads SNEGSKA (reference sequence). The CDR3 has 10 residues. CDR3 loop: CSAWDYTQYF. In nucleotides, the CDR3 is TGCAGTGCTTGGGACTATACGCAGTATTTT.

The rearrangement uses TRBV23-1 and TRBJ1-6; 7 bases align to TRBD1. TRBV23-1 is an ORF, with its function uncertain. The CDR3 totals 15 residues. The V segment lost 4 bases and the J segment 8 bases; nucleotides outside the gene matches: 8. Here the CDR3 DNA reads TGCGCCAGCAGTCGAGGCAGGGGGTCCTATTCACCCCTCCACTTT. Its translation: CASSRGRGSYSPLHF.

The genes are TRBV3-1 (or the pseudogene TRBV3-2) and TRBJ1-6, with TRBD1 as a possible D gene (6 bases). Germline assignment: CDR1 LGHDT and CDR2 YNNKEL (reference sequence). V shed 4 bases and J shed 10 bases, with 17 bases lying between them. The CDR3 loop spans 15 amino acids. CDR3 coding DNA: TGTGCCAGCAGCCGCACGGACCCAGGGGAATCACCCCTCCACTTT. It codes for CASSRTDPGESPLHF.

This clone showed up just once. The chain is built from TRBV29-1 and TRBJ1-2, with a tentative D call TRBD1 (5 bases). Germline V lookup: CDR1 SQVTM, CDR2 ANQGSEA. This CDR3 has 13 residues. The V end was cut by 7 bases, the J end by 4 bases, with 16 bases between. CDR3 in amino acids: CSATPQGGYGYTF. The DNA of the CDR3 is TGCAGCGCCACTCCCCAGGGAGGCTATGGCTACACCTTC.

This clone was picked up one time. V is TRBV4-1 and J is TRBJ1-2, with D maybe TRBD1 (5 bases). Germline CDR1 MGHRA, CDR2 YSYEKL. CDR3 length equals 15 residues. V lost 0 bases, J lost 6 bases, and 14 bases lay in between. The CDR3 DNA reads TGCGCCAGCAGCCAAGAGGGGGGAAGAGGTAATGGCTACACCTTC. Protein: CASSQEGGRGNGYTF.

This chain joins TRBV5-6 and TRBJ2-1, with TRBD2 identical over 7 bases. Per the germline V gene, CDR1 is SGHDT and CDR2 is YYEEEE. V was pared by 6 bases and J by 3 bases, with 15 bases of the junction left unmatched. The CDR3 consists of 17 residues. The CDR3: CASIFSFTRGVYNEQFF. The CDR3 nucleotides are TGTGCCAGCATCTTTTCTTTCACTCGGGGGGTCTACAATGAGCAGTTCTTC.

The chain joins TRBV18 to TRBJ1-3; the D gene is possibly TRBD1 (6 bases). Germline CDR1 reads KGHSH; CDR2 reads LQKENI. The CDR3 contains 14 residues. V was cut by 4 bases and J by 4 bases, with 11 bases left in between. CDR3 protein: CASSHSGDGNTIYF. DNA for the CDR3: TGTGCCAGCTCACACTCAGGGGACGGAAACACCATATATTTT. The variable domain in full, with the rest retrieved from reference TRBV18 and TRBJ1-3, is NAGVMQNPRHLVRRRGQEARLRCSPMKGHSHVYWYRQLPEEGLKFMVYLQKENIIDESGMPKERFSAEFPKEGPSILRIQQVVRGDSAAYFCASSHSGDGNTIYFGEGSWLTVV.

The rearrangement links TRBV5-6 to TRBJ1-2; TRBD1 agrees at 9 bases. The CDR3 is made up of 14 amino acids. The junction had 9 bases not matched to a gene; V was cut back by 4 bases and J by 8 bases. CDR1 SGHDT and CDR2 YYEEEE come from the germline V gene. The CDR3 nucleotides are TGTGCCAGCAGCCTTGACAGGGGGGGCTACGGCTACACCTTC. Translation gives CASSLDRGGYGYTF.

The V call is TRBV9, the J call TRBJ2-1; 14 bases are a match to TRBD2. This CDR3 contains 18 residues. Losses at the gene ends were 7 bases for V and 0 bases for J; bases not matched to a gene: 9. Germline CDR1 SGDLS, CDR2 YYNGEE. The CDR3 loop reads CASGGLAGAKSSYNEQFF. The DNA for the CDR3 is TGTGCCAGCGGGGGACTAGCGGGAGCAAAGAGCTCCTACAATGAGCAGTTCTTC. The whole variable domain, filled in from reference TRBV9 and TRBJ2-1, reads DSGVTQTPKHLITATGQRVTLRCSPRSGDLSVYWYQQSLDQGLQFLIQYYNGEERAKGNILERFSAQQFPDLHSELNLSSLELGDSALYFCASGGLAGAKSSYNEQFFGPGTRLTVL.

The chain couples TRBV5-5 to TRBJ2-7, with TRBD2 as a possible D gene (5 bases). V was trimmed by 3 bases and J by 4 bases, leaving 5 bases between them. This CDR3 is 11 amino acids long. Germline lookup yields CDR1 SGHKS and CDR2 YYEKEE (reference sequence). CDR3 nucleotides: TGTGCCAGCAGCTCGGGATACGAGCAGTACTTC. Translating it yields CASSSGYEQYF. Full variable domain (rest looked up from reference TRBV5-5 and TRBJ2-7): DAGVTQSPTHLIKTRGQQVTLRCSPISGHKSVSWYQQVLGQGPQFIFQYYEKEERGRGNFPDRFSARQFPNYSSELNVNALLLGDSALYLCASSSGYEQYFGPGTRLTVT.

The CDR3 loop reads CASSPPTSGGLAKNIQYF. For the CDR3, the DNA is TGTGCCAGCTCACCACCGACTAGCGGGGGGTTAGCCAAAAACATTCAGTACTTC. The chain combines TRBV18 with TRBJ2-4; 13 positions match TRBD2. CDR3 length: 18 amino acids. Trimming cost V 0 bases and J 0 bases; bases outside gene matches: 2. The germline V gene has CDR1 KGHSH and CDR2 LQKENI.

The rearrangement uses TRBV3-1 (or the pseudogene TRBV3-2) and TRBJ2-7, with D possibly TRBD2 on 5 matching bases. Trimming removed 4 bases from V and 3 bases from J, with 16 bases in between. The CDR3 has 15 amino acids. Germline V gene data show CDR1 as LGHDT and CDR2 as YNNKEL (reference sequence). DNA for the CDR3: TGTGCCAGCAGCCCCCTGGGCGGGTACGTCTACGAGCAGTACTTC. Residues: CASSPLGGYVYEQYF.

The rearrangement uses TRBV7-8 and TRBJ2-1; tentative D call: TRBD2 (5 bases). Germline V gene sequence: CDR1 SGHVS, CDR2 FQNEAQ. The CDR3 has 12 residues. Trimming took off 4 bases at V and 12 bases at J, with 13 bases between the two ends. This chain's CDR3 is CASSSYLEGQFF. In nucleotides, the CDR3 is TGTGCCAGCAGCTCATATCTCGAGGGGCAGTTCTTC.

The CDR3 coding sequence is TGTGCCTGGGCGAGGCAGTCGGATGGCTACACCTTC. This encodes CAWARQSDGYTF. The V and J genes are TRBV30 and TRBJ1-2; D call uncertain. V was trimmed by 5 bases and J by 6 bases, leaving 13 bases between them. Looked up from germline, CDR1 is GTSNPN and CDR2 is SVGIG (reference sequence). This CDR3 region has 12 residues. The full variable domain, completed using reference TRBV30 and TRBJ1-2, is SQTIHQWPATLVQPVGSPLSLECTVEGTSNPNLYWYRQAAGRGLQLLFYSVGIGQISSEVPQNLSASRPQDRQFILSSKKLLLSDSGFYLCAWARQSDGYTFGSGTRLTVV.

J is TRBJ2-3 and V is TRBV19; D not resolved. The germline V and J ends were trimmed by 2 bases and 0 bases, with 9 bases remaining between them. CDR3 length: 15 residues. Germline assignment: CDR1 LNHDA and CDR2 SQIVND (reference sequence). Here the CDR3 DNA reads TGTGCCAGTAGTATAAGCCTGATTAGCACAGATACGCAGTATTTT. It translates to CASSISLISTDTQYF.

The rearrangement links TRBV6-1 to TRBJ1-5; 8 bases agree with TRBD1. Germline CDR1 and CDR2: MNHNS and SASEGT. CDR3 length: 17 residues. Trimming at V came to 4 bases and at J to 0 bases, leaving 8 bases not matched to a gene. The chain's CDR3 is CASSGRTGPYSNQPQHF. CDR3 DNA: TGTGCCAGCAGTGGGAGGACAGGGCCGTATAGCAATCAGCCCCAGCATTTT.

J is TRBJ1-6 and V is TRBV7-2; D ambiguous. V lost 2 bases, J lost 7 bases, and 9 bases lay in between. Germline CDR1 is SGHTA and CDR2 is FQGNSA. The CDR3 is 14 amino acids. This chain's CDR3 is CASSLIGGNSPLHF. The DNA for the CDR3 is TGTGCCAGCAGCTTAATCGGAGGCAATTCACCCCTCCACTTT.

A single count supports this clone. The gene calls are TRBV2 and TRBJ2-7; 8 positions match TRBD1. The CDR3 has 14 amino acids. The V segment lost 8 bases and the J segment 0 bases; nucleotides outside the gene matches: 6. Germline CDR1 reads SNHLY; CDR2 reads FYNNEI. CDR3 loop: CASLQGAFSYEQYF. DNA for the CDR3: TGTGCCAGCCTCCAGGGGGCCTTCTCCTACGAGCAGTACTTC.

The chain joins TRBV7-2 to TRBJ1-3; 7 bases are a match to TRBD1. This CDR3 contains 16 residues. V lost 1 base and J lost 4; bases outside the gene matches: 7. CDR1 is SGHTA, CDR2 FQGNSA, per germline. CDR3 amino acids: CASSLVPGGLGNTIYF. The CDR3 DNA sequence: TGTGCCAGCAGCTTAGTCCCAGGGGGGTTAGGAAACACCATATATTTT.

The rearrangement links TRBV5-4 to TRBJ1-6; TRBD1 might be the D (6 bases). The CDR3 contains 15 residues. Germline CDR1 is SGHNT and CDR2 is YYREEE (reference sequence). Trimming stripped 0 bases from V and 10 bases from J, with 14 bases between. CDR3 nucleotides: TGTGCCAGCAGCTTGGGGGGGCAGGGATGGTCACCCCTCCACTTT. It encodes CASSLGGQGWSPLHF. The full variable domain, rest sourced from reference TRBV5-4 and TRBJ1-6, is ETGVTQSPTHLIKTRGQQVTLRCSSQSGHNTVSWYQQALGQGPQFIFQYYREEENGRGNFPPRFSGLQFPNYSSELNVNALELDDSALYLCASSLGGQGWSPLHFGNGTRLTVT.

The rearrangement uses TRBV30 and TRBJ1-1; the match to TRBD1 covers 7 bases. Germline V gene lookup returns CDR1 GTSNPN and CDR2 SVGIG (reference sequence). The CDR3 spans 13 residues. The CDR3 coding sequence is TGTGCTGTAACAGGGGATCTGAACACTGAAGCTTTCTTT. Protein product: CAVTGDLNTEAFF.

This rearrangement joins TRBV5-6 to TRBJ2-1; the D gene is possibly TRBD2 (5 bases). The CDR3 consists of 14 residues. V lost 0 bases, J lost 4 bases, and 8 bases lay in between. Germline CDR1 reads SGHDT; CDR2 reads YYEEEE. The CDR3 region is CASSLGGGYNEQFF. In DNA, the CDR3 is TGTGCCAGCAGCTTGGGTGGAGGTTACAATGAGCAGTTCTTC. Full variable domain (remainder filled in from reference TRBV5-6 and TRBJ2-1): DAGVTQSPTHLIKTRGQQVTLRCSPKSGHDTVSWYQQALGQGPQFIFQYYEEEERQRGNFPDRFSGHQFPNYSSELNVNALLLGDSALYLCASSLGGGYNEQFFGPGTRLTVL.